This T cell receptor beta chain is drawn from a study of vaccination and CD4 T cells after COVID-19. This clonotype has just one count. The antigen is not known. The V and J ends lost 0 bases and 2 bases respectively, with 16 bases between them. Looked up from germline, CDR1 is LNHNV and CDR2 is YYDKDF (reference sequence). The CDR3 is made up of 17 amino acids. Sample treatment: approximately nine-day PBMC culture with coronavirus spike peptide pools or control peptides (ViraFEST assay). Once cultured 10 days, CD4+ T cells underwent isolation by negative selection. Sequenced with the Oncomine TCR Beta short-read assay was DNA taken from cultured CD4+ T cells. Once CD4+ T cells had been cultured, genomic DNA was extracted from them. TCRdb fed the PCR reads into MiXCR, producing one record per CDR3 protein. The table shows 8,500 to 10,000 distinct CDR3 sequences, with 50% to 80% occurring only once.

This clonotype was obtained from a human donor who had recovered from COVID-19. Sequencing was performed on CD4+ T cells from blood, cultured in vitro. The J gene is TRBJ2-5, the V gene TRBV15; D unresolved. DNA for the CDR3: TGTGCCACCAGCAGAGATAGGGCTAACGTCCAACAAGAGACCCAGTACTTC. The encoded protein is CATSRDRANVQQETQYF.